This TCR beta chain emerged from a study of regulatory T cells in long-lasting Graves disease (dated by TCRdb to 2020 to 2022). Turning to the overall study: In the newly diagnosed Graves' disease group, patients had been taking antithyroid drugs for less than 3 months. Persistent Graves' disease patients were compared with newly diagnosed Graves' disease patients by peripheral blood TCR sequencing and RNA sequencing. The study was conducted in China and was registered as a clinical trial. TCR sequencing covered some 13 persistent and 20 or so newly diagnosed Graves' disease patients, around 33 samples in total. What the authors observed across the whole study: Sequencing and analysis were restricted to the TCR beta chain. Only peripheral blood was studied, because thyroid tissue, the primary lesion, was inaccessible. Compared with newly diagnosed patients, persistent Graves' disease patients had lower TCR Shannon entropy and fewer highly expanded clones, which suggests clonal expansion. The small sample size was acknowledged by the authors as a limitation that may reduce accuracy. TRBV28, TRBJ1-2 and TRBJ2-5 were preferentially used in persistent disease, while TRBV20-1 and TRBJ2-1 were favored in newly diagnosed disease. A larger number of public clonotypes was shared among persistent patients (under 3,000) than among newly diagnosed patients (roughly 1,000).

The library was produced with multiplex PCR. Sequencer: Illumina HiSeq 4000. To build TCR beta libraries, CDR3 regions were amplified by Arm-PCR using iRepertoire HTBI primers. Before sequencing, the PCR products went through gel purification. The published analysis was carried out like this. Gene usage analysis of CDR3 amino acid clonotypes relied on the approximately 68 TRBV and over 13 TRBJ segments identified across samples. Filtered high-quality paired reads were merged into contigs using COPE and FqMerger. Contigs were aligned with BLAST to IMGT TRBV, TRBD and TRBJ reference genes, and CDR3 was defined per IMGT. Any clonotype with a frequency above 0.1% was counted as a highly expanded clone. Repertoire diversity was measured by Shannon entropy, and V-J evenness by the Gini coefficient. A clonotype was considered public if more than one individual shared it. TCRdb handled the public reads itself, with Q25 trimming in fastp and clone calling in MiXCR, and kept productive beta chains. When rows share a CDR3 protein, they turn into one entry using the most common DNA and genes. TCRdb assigned the V and J calls; the authors' analysis was not used. In this sample the table shows roughly 400,000 distinct CDR3 sequences, over 15% of which occur a single time. The biggest ten clones account for under 30% of the sample.

This clonotype was observed many times. Its antigen is not yet known. Base qualities are not provided; no much larger clone lies one nucleotide away. According to the germline V gene, CDR1 reads SGHTA and CDR2 reads FQGTGA. Ends trimmed: V by 5 bases, J by 0 bases; bases unmatched to a gene: 4. The CDR3 contains 15 residues, cysteine and phenylalanine counted. CDR3 DNA is the only sequence kept; it has 45 bases, read in frame from the first base. The time point label here, explained by the study, means: newly diagnosed GD, antithyroid drugs for less than 3 months. RNA was extracted from PBMCs in TRIzol for both TCR sequencing and RNA sequencing. The diagnosis of Graves' disease was made according to American Thyroid Association guidelines. Recruitment of patients was carried out at an endocrinology department in Xi'an, China. Each patient gave approximately 9 milliliters of peripheral blood, collected in an EDTA anticoagulant tube. Ficoll Paque Plus density gradient separation was used to isolate PBMCs, and no further T cell sorting was performed. An Agilent 2100 Bioanalyzer and agarose gel were used to assess RNA quality, and a NanoDrop 2000 was used to measure RNA concentration.

The same sample was also studied in work on T cells in Graves' hyperthyroidism and ophthalmopathy. From that second study: Stable Graves' hyperthyroidism was defined as the absence of progression to ophthalmopathy over 18 months of follow-up. Hyperthyroidism patients were newly diagnosed, with disease duration under 2 months, and aged 18 to 65 years. Patients with uncontrolled infections, other autoimmune diseases, pregnancy or lactation were excluded. Diagnoses relied on clinical symptoms, serum thyroxine and TRAb, thyroid ultrasound and orbital computed tomography. The first round of RT-PCR for the TCR CDR3 was performed with the HTBI primer set and the Qiagen OneStep RT-PCR kit. Blood samples also contained most of the expanded thyroid clonotypes (frequency above 0.001), which suggests that blood repertoires may reflect thyroid immune responses. A model built on a 13 V-J signature distinguished ophthalmopathy from stable hyperthyroidism, reaching around 87% sensitivity and approximately 81% specificity in cross-validation and 80%/75% in testing. During validation, the model predicted progression to ophthalmopathy a median of around 6 months ahead of onset, with approximately 71% sensitivity and around 73% specificity. A discovery cohort of 95 to 100 patients, approximately 45 with Graves' ophthalmopathy and 55 to 60 with stable Graves' hyperthyroidism, was used to find distinguishing TCR V-J signatures. Whether ophthalmopathy could be predicted prospectively was tested in an independent validation cohort made up of approximately 19 hyperthyroidism patients plus 17 patients who later progressed to ophthalmopathy. For training and testing, the roughly 97 patients in the discovery cohort were randomly divided in a 7:3 ratio. The study also compared thyroid tissue and blood T-cell repertoires from several Graves' hyperthyroidism patients. After sampling, hyperthyroidism patients received methimazole starting at 30 mg daily, and ophthalmopathy patients received high-dose intravenous methylprednisolone. Libraries were constructed in a second round of multiplex PCR, after which size selection and purification were performed. Libraries were sequenced paired-end with 100 bp reads on an Illumina HiSeq2000. SOAPnuke was used to process the raw data, removing reads that contained adapters or uncalled bases, had a mean Phred below 15, or lacked an exact match to the constant primer or identifier. High-quality paired reads were merged with COPE v1.2.5, and unique nucleotide sequences were defined as clonotypes. MiTCR v1.1 was used to align clonotypes to the IMGT TRBV, TRBD and TRBJ reference segments. Analysis was restricted to V-J combinations with a frequency above 0.0001, which covered roughly 99% of repertoires. A TCS score was defined as the ratio of F50 (clonal expansion) to E x V (chaos), with BLOSUM62-based TCRdist applied between CDR3 peptides within each V-J. Welch's t-statistics and random forest reduced around 510 V-J features to 13, which were used in a naive Bayes classifier (R e1071). Sample size was not statistically predetermined, and investigators were not blinded to group allocation. According to the paper, TCR Vbeta CDR3 sequencing was carried out on 135 peripheral blood samples, which came from 40 to 45 ophthalmopathy, around 74 hyperthyroidism and around 17 progressor patients.

This receptor chain uses TRBV7-3 and TRBJ2-1; TRBD2 matches 7 bases in the middle. Sequenced material: peripheral blood mononuclear cells (PBMCs), taken at new diagnosis, from a patient treated with antithyroid drugs. This TCR came from a woman aged 18-29 years with Graves disease. Donor details come from another sample of the same person, matched by shared clones. The nucleotide sequence is given as TGTGCCAGCAGCGTCAGCGGGATCTCCTACAATGAGCAGTTCTTC. Its coded protein is CASSVSGISYNEQFF.